This T cell receptor beta chain was sequenced in a study of cytotoxic CD8 clonotypes in ibrutinib-treated CLL. Background on the study: Overall, approximately 25 responses were partial and 2 complete; following median 68 months, roughly 14 patients stayed remitted and 12 progressed. After a median 12 months on treatment (6 to 36), response samples were drawn.

Study outcomes and limitations: Relative to age-matched healthy donors, clonality at baseline was higher, and it tracked circulating CD8+ T-cell counts.

Concerning this clone: Its antigen is not known.

TCRdb's copy holds only in-frame clones and misses some; the assay was immunoSEQ multiplex PCR. The sample contains 30,000 to 35,000 clones, 69% of which appear only once. This CDR3 has 17 residues. Germline CDR1 SGHNT, CDR2 YENEEA. The V gene lost 1 base and the J gene lost 3 bases, with 18 bases spanning the gap. The receptor's source is a human donor with chronic lymphocytic leukemia. Sequenced material: PBMCs, taken before ibrutinib treatment. The chain recombines TRBV11-3 with TRBJ1-1; no definite D call. The CDR3 DNA reads TGTGCCAGCAGCTTAGGGTTAATAGGGTTTGGGGACACTGAAGCTTTCTTT. It translates to CASSLGLIGFGDTEAFF.